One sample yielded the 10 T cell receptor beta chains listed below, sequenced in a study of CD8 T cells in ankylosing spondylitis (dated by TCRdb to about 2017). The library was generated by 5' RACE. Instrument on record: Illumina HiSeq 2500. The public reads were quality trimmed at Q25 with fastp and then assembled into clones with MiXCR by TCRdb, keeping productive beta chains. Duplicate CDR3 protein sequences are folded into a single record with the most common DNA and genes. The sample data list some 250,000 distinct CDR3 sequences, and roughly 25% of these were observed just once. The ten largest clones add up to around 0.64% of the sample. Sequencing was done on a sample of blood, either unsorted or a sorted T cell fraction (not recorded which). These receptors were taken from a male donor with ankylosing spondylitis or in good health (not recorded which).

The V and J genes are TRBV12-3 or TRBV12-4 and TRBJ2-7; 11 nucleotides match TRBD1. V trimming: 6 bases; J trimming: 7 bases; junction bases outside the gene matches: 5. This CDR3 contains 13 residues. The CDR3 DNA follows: TGTGCCAGCAGGTGGACAGGGGGCATGGAGCAGTACTTC. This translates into CASRWTGGMEQYF.

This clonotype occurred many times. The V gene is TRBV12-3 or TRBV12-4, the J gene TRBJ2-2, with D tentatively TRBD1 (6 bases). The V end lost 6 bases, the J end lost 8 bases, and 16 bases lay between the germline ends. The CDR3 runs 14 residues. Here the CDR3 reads CASSYREGGGELFF. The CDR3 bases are TGTGCCAGCAGCTACAGGGAAGGTGGGGGGGAGCTGTTTTTT.

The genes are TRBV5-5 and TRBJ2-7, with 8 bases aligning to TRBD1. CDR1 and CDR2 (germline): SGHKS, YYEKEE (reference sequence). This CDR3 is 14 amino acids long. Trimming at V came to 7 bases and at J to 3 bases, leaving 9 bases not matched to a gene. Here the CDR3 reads CASSRRTGGYEQYF. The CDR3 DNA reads TGTGCCAGCTCCCGACGAACAGGGGGCTACGAGCAGTACTTC.

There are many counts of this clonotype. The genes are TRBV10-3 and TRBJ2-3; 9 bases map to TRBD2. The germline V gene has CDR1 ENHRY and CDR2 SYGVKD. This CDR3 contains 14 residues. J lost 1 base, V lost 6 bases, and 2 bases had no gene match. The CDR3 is CAIRPSGGTDTQYF. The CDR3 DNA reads TGTGCCATCAGGCCTAGCGGGGGCACAGATACGCAGTATTTT.

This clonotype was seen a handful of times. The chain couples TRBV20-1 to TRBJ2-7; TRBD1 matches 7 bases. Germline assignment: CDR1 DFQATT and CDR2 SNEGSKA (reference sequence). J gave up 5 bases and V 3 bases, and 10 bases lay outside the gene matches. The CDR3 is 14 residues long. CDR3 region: CSARGDSGQDEQYF. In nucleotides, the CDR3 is TGCAGTGCTAGGGGGGACAGCGGTCAGGACGAGCAGTACTTC.

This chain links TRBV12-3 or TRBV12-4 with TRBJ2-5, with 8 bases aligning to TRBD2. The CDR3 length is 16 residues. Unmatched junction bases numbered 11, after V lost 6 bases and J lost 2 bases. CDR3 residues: CASSPPGGGGQETQYF. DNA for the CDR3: TGTGCCAGCAGCCCCCCGGGGGGCGGGGGGCAAGAGACCCAGTACTTC.

The CDR3 protein is CSATWNTLRDYEQYF. Written as DNA, the CDR3 is TGCAGTGCTACCTGGAACACCCTACGGGACTACGAGCAGTACTTC. The V gene is TRBV20-1, the J gene TRBJ2-7, with a possible D match to TRBD2 (5 bases). Germline lookup yields CDR1 DFQATT and CDR2 SNEGSKA (reference sequence). V dropped 4 bases and J dropped 3 bases, with 19 bases sitting between them. This CDR3 spans 15 amino acids.

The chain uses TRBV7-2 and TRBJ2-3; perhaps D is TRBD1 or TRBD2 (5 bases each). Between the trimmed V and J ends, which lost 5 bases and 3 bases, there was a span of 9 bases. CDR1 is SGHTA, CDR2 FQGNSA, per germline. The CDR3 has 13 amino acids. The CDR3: CASSPWGTDTQYF. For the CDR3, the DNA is TGTGCCAGCAGCCCGTGGGGGACAGATACGCAGTATTTT.

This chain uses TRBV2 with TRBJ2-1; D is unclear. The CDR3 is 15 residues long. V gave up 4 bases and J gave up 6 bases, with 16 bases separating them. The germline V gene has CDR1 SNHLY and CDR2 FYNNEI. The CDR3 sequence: CASSVVGIRSNEQFF. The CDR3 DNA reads TGTGCCAGCAGTGTGGTGGGGATAAGGTCCAATGAGCAGTTCTTC.

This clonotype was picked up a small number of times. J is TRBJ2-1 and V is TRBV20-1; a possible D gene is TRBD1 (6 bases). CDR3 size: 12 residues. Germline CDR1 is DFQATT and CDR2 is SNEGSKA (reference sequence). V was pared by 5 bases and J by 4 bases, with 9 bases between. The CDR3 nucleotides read TGCAGTGCTTTAACAGGGTACAATGAGCAGTTCTTC. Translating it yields CSALTGYNEQFF.